A single T cell receptor (beta chain) is shown here with its context. The data belong to a study of blood T cell repertoires in COVID-19. Study-level information: Material from acute and convalescent COVID-19 was sourced from the United States, Italy and Spain. PBMCs, B-cell-depleted T cells, or T cells provided the cDNA or gDNA that made up the material.

Original processing notes: Estimates of nucleated cell counts were drawn from the amplification of reference gene primers. Assay: immunoSEQ multiplex PCR; the TCRdb copy retains only in-frame clones and omits some. V, J and clone size were drawn from that table, and D and trimming were deduced from the DNA. The sample records some 150,000 clones, 75% to 85% being singletons. V lost 9 bases and J 5 bases, leaving 10 bases between the germline ends. CDR3 length: 11 amino acids. CDR1 is SNHLY and CDR2 is FYNNEI in the germline V gene. The sequence derives from a woman of 80 years or more with active or convalescent COVID-19. The rearrangement links TRBV2 to TRBJ2-5, with D possibly matching TRBD1 (5 bases). Input material: peripheral blood. CDR3 DNA sequence: TGTGCCAGTCTACAGGAGGAGACCCAGTACTTC. It encodes CASLQEETQYF.